What follows describes a single T cell receptor (beta chain). The sample has other DNA sequences that encode this CDR3 too. Here immunoSEQ multiplex PCR was the method, and the copy in TCRdb shows in-frame clones only, minus some. The sample records some 2.3 million clones, just over 90% being singletons. Germline values: CDR1 KGHSH, CDR2 LQKENI. V dropped 3 bases and J dropped 3 bases, with 11 bases sitting between them. This CDR3 is built from 14 residues. These data originate in a study of shared clonotypes between healthy human individuals. The receptor comes from a man aged 18 to 35 in good health. Some clones in this sample may be carry-over from other donors' samples. V and J are TRBV18 and TRBJ1-1; D unclear. The sample consisted of naive CD4+ T cells from PBMCs. Noted subset: CD45RA+ positively selected. Written as DNA, the CDR3 is TGTGCCAGCTCACCGCGCCCAGGAGACACTGAAGCTTTCTTT. Protein sequence: CASSPRPGDTEAFF.